The following is a T cell receptor (beta chain) sequence with its context. What it binds is unknown. The junction differs from germline at one of its ends, possibly a read error. Germline values: CDR1 LNHDA, CDR2 SQIVND (reference sequence). There are 14 residues in the CDR3. The data derive from a study of type 1 and type 2 diabetes patients. Study details: From PBMCs, CD4+ and CD8+ T cells were isolated by magnetic microbeads. Sequencing for the whole study yielded 18,976,912 paired-end reads.

PCR was run on genomic DNA. The TCR beta CDR3 region was amplified using 30 forward and 13 reverse primers. TCRdb re-analysed the multiplex PCR reads in MiXCR, keeping a single row per CDR3 protein. The sample shows about 250,000 distinct CDR3 sequences, 47% of them seen only once. Study observations and caveats: Some T1D-only expanded clones might appear in more T2D or control samples. Groups were not age- or gender-matched, which may bias interpretation.

Sequencing was performed on peripheral blood mononuclear cells (PBMCs). This chain connects TRBV19 to TRBJ1-4; TRBD1 might be the D (6 bases). The source of this sequence is a man younger than 35 with type 2 diabetes. This CDR3 reads CASSIDRFSEKLFF. The CDR3 bases are TGTGCCAGTAGCATAGACAGGTTTAGCGAAAAACTGTTTTTT.